Following are 14 T cell receptor beta chains from one sample sequenced in a study of T cells expressing NK-cell markers. TCRdb reprocessed the 5' RACE reads, with one entry per CDR3 protein and no DNA. The sample's table shows some 460,000 distinct CDR3 sequences. Sequenced material: blood T cells: a sorted CD56 or NKG2C T cell subset, CD4+ or CD8+ T cells, or bulk PBMC T cells (not recorded which). Every receptor here comes from a woman aged 45-65 years in good health.

V and J are TRBV5-1 and TRBJ2-2; no DNA is available, so the TRBD1 call from TCRdb remains unchecked. Germline loops: CDR1 SGHRS, CDR2 YFSETQ. The CDR3 contains 15 residues. The CDR3 region is CASARDTVNTGELFF.

The chain uses TRBV12-3 or TRBV12-4 and TRBJ1-6; the TCRdb D gene call, TRBD1, has no DNA to confirm it. The length of the CDR3 is 12 residues. CDR3 sequence: CASSRDRSPLHF.

The genes are TRBV20-1 and TRBJ1-1; the TCRdb call, TRBD1, lacks DNA for checking. Germline CDR1 reads DFQATT; CDR2 reads SNEGSKA (reference sequence). The CDR3 length is 16 residues. The CDR3 loop reads CSARVPVQGMAGEAFF.

This chain's CDR3 is CSAQLGVEQYF. The chain recombines TRBV29-1 with TRBJ2-3. The germline V gene encodes CDR1 SQVTM and CDR2 ANQGSEA. The CDR3 is 11 residues long.

The chain carries TRBV19 and TRBJ2-5. CDR3 length: 15 residues. CDR1 and CDR2 from the germline V gene are LNHDA and SQIVND (reference sequence). This chain's CDR3 is CASSIVGQLKETQYF.

The chain links TRBV5-5 to TRBJ1-5; the TCRdb call, TRBD1, lacks DNA for checking. The CDR3 spans 15 residues. In germline, CDR1 is SGHKS, CDR2 YYEKEE (reference sequence). This CDR3 reads CASSILWTGNQPQHF.

This chain connects TRBV5-1 to TRBJ1-3. Germline V gives CDR1 SGHRS, CDR2 YFSETQ. This CDR3 region has 14 residues. The CDR3 sequence: CASSFSDQPNTIYF.

The chain recombines TRBV20-1 with TRBJ2-3; there is no DNA to check the TCRdb D call of TRBD2. CDR3 size: 16 residues. Germline V gene lookup returns CDR1 DFQATT and CDR2 SNEGSKA (reference sequence). CDR3: CSAIPVGSGRQDTQYF.

The chain recombines TRBV20-1 with TRBJ2-5; TCRdb proposes TRBD2, but this gene call is untestable without DNA. The CDR3 is made up of 17 amino acids. CDR1 and CDR2 from the germline V gene are DFQATT and SNEGSKA (reference sequence). The CDR3 reads CSAIRTSGLRGWETQYF.

The chain recombines TRBV4-2 with TRBJ2-3; TCRdb proposes TRBD2, but this gene call is untestable without DNA. CDR1 and CDR2 from the germline V gene are LGHNA and YNFKEQ. The CDR3 has 14 amino acids. This CDR3 is CASSQVGPTDTQYF.

The CDR3 region is CASSLNGGPFWEQYF. V usage is TRBV27 and J usage is TRBJ2-7; TCRdb's D call, TRBD2, is unchecked because there is no DNA. The CDR3 is made up of 15 amino acids. The V gene's germline CDR1 is MNHEY and CDR2 SMNVEV (reference sequence).

The rearrangement links TRBV11-3 to TRBJ2-1; TCRdb picks TRBD2, but there is no DNA to check that call. The CDR3 is 16 residues long. Germline V CDR1 and CDR2: SGHNT, YENEEA. CDR3 residues: CASSLESGASPSRRFF. The whole variable domain, remainder taken from reference TRBV11-3 and TRBJ2-1, is EAGVVQSPRYKIIEKKQPVAFWCNPISGHNTLYWYLQNLGQGPELLIRYENEEAVDDSQLPKDRFSAERLKGVDSTLKIQPAELGDSAVYLCASSLESGASPSRRFFGPGTRLTVL.

J is TRBJ1-1 and V is TRBV5-1. Germline V gene lookup returns CDR1 SGHRS and CDR2 YFSETQ. This CDR3 region has 15 residues. The CDR3: CASSSGTSMNTEAFF.

The chain uses TRBV11-2 and TRBJ2-5; TCRdb designates TRBD2, a call that cannot be tested without DNA. This CDR3 is built from 13 residues. Germline CDR1 is SGHAT and CDR2 is FQNNGV. This CDR3 reads CASSLGLEGTQYF.